This section outlines one T cell receptor (beta chain) sequence together with its context. Its matching antigen is unknown. These data come from a study of T cell responses to AZD1222 COVID-19 vaccine. Clones were read by immunoSEQ multiplex PCR, and TCRdb kept only the in-frame ones, dropping some. The table has 110,000 to 150,000 clones, approximately 89% seen once. Trimming stripped 1 base from V and 2 bases from J, with 8 bases between. CDR1 SGHRS and CDR2 YFSETQ come from the germline V gene. CDR3 length equals 14 residues. Study-level findings and limits: Seropositive at baseline were only six AZD1222 recipients. Donors were mostly white British, more females; clonal diversity possibly underestimated. Spike-specific TCR breadth and depth both grew after two AZD1222 doses. Spike was spanned by vaccine-associated CD4 TCRs, with dominance at 160-218 and 743-854.

The sequence derives from an adult in good health. Sequences were derived from peripheral blood, sampled on day 0 of AZD1222 vaccination. The chain carries TRBV5-1 and TRBJ2-3, with D hard to call. Here the CDR3 reads CASSLSSATDTQYF. For the CDR3, the DNA is TGCGCCAGCAGCTTGAGTTCTGCCACAGATACGCAGTATTTT. The full variable domain, rest sourced from reference TRBV5-1 and TRBJ2-3, is KAGVTQTPRYLIKTRGQQVTLSCSPISGHRSVSWYQQTPGQGLQFLFEYFSETQRNKGNFPGRFSGRQFSNSRSEMNVSTLELGDSALYLCASSLSSATDTQYFGPGTRLTVL.